The rows below give T cell receptor beta chains drawn from one sample of a study of cytomegalovirus exposure and HLA in healthy donors. The assay was immunoSEQ multiplex PCR, and TCRdb's table has in-frame clones only and misses some. Among 130,000 to 150,000 clones, roughly nine tenths were seen once, and the ten largest hold 3% to 3.5%. The sample consisted of PBMCs. The receptors come from a woman younger than 35 in good health and CMV-seropositive. CDR3s include the opening cysteine and the closing phenylalanine or tryptophan. A D gene is named only where the DNA matches it firmly. A row's size may be missing; if present it is once, few, many or a size class.

d_call j_call v_call clone_size cdr3_aa cdr3_nt
. TRBJ1-2 TRBV5-1 . CASSYETGNYGYTF TGCGCCAGCAGTTATGAAACAGGGAACTATGGCTACACCTTC
. TRBJ2-2 TRBV6-1 . CASSVGANTGELFF TGTGCCAGCAGTGTGGGAGCGAACACCGGGGAGCTGTTTTTT
. TRBJ2-7 TRBV7-6 . CASSPGYEQYF TGTGCCAGCAGCCCCGGTTACGAGCAGTACTTC
. TRBJ1-2 TRBV4-1 . CASSQSTGEGYTF TGCGCCAGCAGCCAAAGTACCGGGGAAGGCTACACCTTC
TRBD2 TRBJ2-5 TRBV28 . CASGRGEQETQYF TGTGCCAGCGGGCGGGGGGAACAAGAGACCCAGTACTTC
TRBD1 TRBJ2-7 TRBV11-2 . CASSGYRGAYEQYF TGTGCCAGCAGCGGCTACAGGGGGGCCTACGAGCAGTACTTC
. TRBJ2-3 TRBV28 once CASSLGGRGQYF TGTGCCAGCAGTTTAGGGGGCCGGGGGCAGTATTTT
. TRBJ2-7 TRBV6-6 . CASSGISRKYF TGTGCCAGCAGCGGGATCTCCCGCAAGTACTTC
TRBD2 TRBJ2-7 TRBV6-1 . CASSWTSGSAYEQYF TGTGCCAGCAGCTGGACTAGCGGGTCCGCCTACGAGCAGTACTTC
. TRBJ2-5 TRBV7-9 . CASSSERFRGETQYF TGTGCCAGCAGCTCCGAAAGATTCCGAGGGGAGACCCAGTACTTC
. TRBJ2-5 TRBV15 . CATSRDRVPQETQYF TGTGCCACCAGCAGAGACAGGGTCCCACAAGAGACCCAGTACTTC
TRBD1 TRBJ2-7 TRBV6-1 . CASSERQGGGTYEQYF TGTGCCAGCAGTGAACGACAGGGTGGCGGCACCTACGAGCAGTACTTC
TRBD1 TRBJ1-2 TRBV9 . CASSCLCHKLQGASGYGYTF TGTGCCAGCAGCTGCCTTTGTCACAAACTTCAGGGGGCGAGTGGCTATGGCTACACCTTC
. TRBJ2-7 TRBV7-9 . CASSLAARYEQYF TGTGCCAGCAGCTTAGCTGCCAGGTACGAGCAGTACTTC
. TRBJ2-7 TRBV9 . CASSPTRDLIVYEQYF TGTGCCAGCAGCCCAACCCGGGACTTGATTGTCTACGAGCAGTACTTC
. TRBJ1-2 TRBV5-1 . CASSPWGGDYGYTF TGCGCCAGCAGCCCGTGGGGGGGCGACTATGGCTACACCTTC
. TRBJ2-3 TRBV19 . CASSSQTGYTDTQYF TGTGCCAGTAGTTCCCAGACAGGATACACAGATACGCAGTATTTT
TRBD2 TRBJ2-7 TRBV5-1 . CASSTGGSQIYEQYF TGCGCCAGCAGCACGGGGGGTTCTCAGATCTACGAGCAGTACTTC
TRBD2 TRBJ2-3 TRBV10-1 . CASSDGLAGGPDTQYF TGCGCCAGCAGTGATGGACTAGCGGGAGGGCCGGATACGCAGTATTTT
. TRBJ2-1 TRBV5-4 . CASSLPDREVDEQFF TGTGCCAGCAGCCTACCAGACAGGGAGGTCGATGAGCAGTTCTTC
TRBD2 TRBJ2-1 TRBV10-1 . CASSVSGGSSYNEQFF TGCGCCAGCAGTGTCTCGGGAGGAAGCTCCTACAATGAGCAGTTCTTC
. TRBJ1-5 TRBV4-3 . CASSQGRNQPQHF TGCGCCAGCAGCCAAGGTCGGAATCAGCCCCAGCATTTT
. TRBJ1-2 TRBV19 once CASSIDGGLGYTF TGTGCCAGTAGTATAGACGGGGGGCTCGGCTACACCTTC
TRBD1 TRBJ1-2 TRBV9 . CASSADRGTSYGYTF TGTGCCAGCAGCGCGGACAGGGGAACGAGCTATGGCTACACCTTC
. TRBJ1-1 TRBV13 . CASSLDRATEAFF TGTGCCAGCAGCTTAGACAGGGCGACTGAAGCTTTCTTT
. TRBJ2-7 TRBV7-2 . CASSLTAGRAYEQYF TGTGCCAGCAGCTTAACCGCGGGGCGGGCCTACGAGCAGTACTTC
. TRBJ2-1 TRBV7-9 . CASSLIPNEQFF TGTGCCAGCAGCTTAATCCCAAATGAGCAGTTCTTC
TRBD2 TRBJ2-1 TRBV7-2 . CASSLLAGNNEQFF TGTGCCAGCAGCTTACTAGCGGGGAACAATGAGCAGTTCTTC
TRBD2 TRBJ2-3 TRBV5-1 . CASSLGSQRELHTQYF TGCGCCAGCAGCTTGGGCTCCCAGCGGGAGTTACATACGCAGTATTTT
TRBD2 TRBJ2-7 TRBV19 . CASSPRTSGRLWGEQYF TGTGCCAGTAGTCCCAGGACTAGCGGGAGGCTCTGGGGCGAGCAGTACTTC
. TRBJ2-7 TRBV6-6 . CASSYELSSSYEQYF TGTGCCAGCAGTTACGAACTATCGAGCTCCTACGAGCAGTACTTC
. TRBJ1-1 TRBV11-2 . CASSLREAGNTEAFF TGTGCCAGCAGCTTAAGGGAGGCAGGCAACACTGAAGCTTTCTTT
. TRBJ2-6 TRBV9 . CASSPPLSGANVLTF TGTGCCAGCAGCCCTCCCCTCTCTGGGGCCAACGTCCTGACTTTC
. TRBJ2-7 TRBV29-1 . CSVVYEQYF TGCAGCGTTGTATACGAGCAGTACTTC
TRBD2 TRBJ2-7 TRBV7-9 few CASSYKLLAGGQYEQYF TGTGCCAGCAGCTACAAGCTACTAGCGGGAGGACAGTACGAGCAGTACTTC
TRBD2 TRBJ2-7 TRBV5-1 . CASSLGGGSDEQYF TGCGCCAGCAGCTTGGGGGGCGGGAGCGACGAGCAGTACTTC
. TRBJ2-3 TRBV18 . CASSPLQNADTQYF TGTGCCAGCTCACCCCTGCAGAACGCAGATACGCAGTATTTT
. TRBJ2-7 TRBV28 . CASSPRDEQYF TGTGCCAGCAGTCCGAGGGACGAGCAGTACTTC
. TRBJ1-3 TRBV28 . CASRENGNTIYF TGTGCCAGCAGGGAGAATGGAAACACCATATATTTT
. TRBJ2-7 TRBV7-9 . CASTIEAPPYEQYF TGTGCCAGCACCATAGAGGCCCCTCCCTACGAGCAGTACTTC
TRBD1 TRBJ2-4 TRBV2 . CASSRDRGSKNIQYF TGTGCCAGCAGCCGGGACAGGGGATCGAAAAACATTCAGTACTTC
TRBD2 TRBJ2-5 TRBV28 . CASSLPIAGAGETQYF TGTGCCAGCAGTTTACCCATAGCGGGAGCGGGGGAGACCCAGTACTTC
. TRBJ2-7 TRBV5-4 . CASSLGGLARVREQYF TGTGCCAGCAGCTTGGGCGGTCTAGCCCGGGTCCGCGAGCAGTACTTC
. TRBJ2-7 TRBV5-1 . CASSLWSSQSYEQYF TGCGCCAGCAGCTTGTGGTCTAGTCAATCCTACGAGCAGTACTTC
TRBD1 TRBJ1-1 TRBV19 . CASSIAGGVGTEAFF TGTGCCAGTAGTATCGCAGGGGGCGTCGGCACTGAAGCTTTCTTT
. TRBJ2-1 TRBV7-3 . CASSLTTNNNEQFF TGTGCCAGCAGCTTAACCACGAACAACAATGAGCAGTTCTTC
TRBD2 TRBJ2-7 TRBV6-5 . CASSSSGTSGREQYF TGTGCCAGCAGTTCATCCGGGACTAGCGGGAGGGAGCAGTACTTC
TRBD1 TRBJ2-3 TRBV5-1 once CATRQGGTDTQYF TGCGCCACCAGACAGGGTGGGACAGATACGCAGTATTTT
. TRBJ2-1 TRBV5-6 . CASSLALNEQFF TGTGCCAGCAGCTTGGCCTTAAATGAGCAGTTCTTC
TRBD2 TRBJ2-1 TRBV28 . CASSADRGTREYNEQFF TGTGCCAGCAGTGCCGATAGAGGGACTAGGGAATACAATGAGCAGTTCTTC
. TRBJ2-7 TRBV11-2 . CASSFNRRSSSYEQYF TGTGCCAGCAGCTTTAATAGGAGGTCCTCCTCCTACGAGCAGTACTTC
. TRBJ1-1 TRBV30 . CAWSVKVGGANTEAFF TGTGCCTGGAGTGTAAAGGTCGGGGGAGCGAACACTGAAGCTTTCTTT
TRBD1 TRBJ2-7 TRBV5-4 . CASSLGQGRNEQYF TGTGCCAGCAGCTTGGGACAGGGTCGAAACGAGCAGTACTTC
. TRBJ1-2 TRBV11-2 . CASSLISNYGYTF TGTGCCAGCAGCCTAATTAGTAACTATGGCTACACCTTC